Below, 16 T cell receptor beta chains from the same sample are listed, as sequenced in a study of regulatory T cells in long-lasting Graves disease. Time point defined: persistent/refractory GD, antithyroid drugs over 5 years with positive TRAb. Researchers made the TCR library from RNA that was extracted from PBMCs. Libraries of TCR beta came from iRepertoire HTBI primers plus Arm-PCR of CDR3 regions. TCRdb called the multiplex PCR reads again in MiXCR, with one record for every CDR3 protein. Of a few hundred thousand distinct CDR3 sequences in the sample, 20% to 25% were seen once. This material consisted of peripheral blood mononuclear cells (PBMCs), taken when the disease was refractory, from a patient treated with antithyroid drugs. The receptors were sampled from a female donor with Graves disease.

The rearrangement joins TRBV30 to TRBJ1-5; no firm D call. This CDR3 contains 13 residues. Germline assignment: CDR1 GTSNPN and CDR2 SVGIG (reference sequence). CDR3 bases: TGTGCTCTTGGGCCCAGTAGCAATCAGCCCCAGCATTTT. This encodes CALGPSSNQPQHF.

The chain combines TRBV19 with TRBJ2-3, with 14 bases fitting TRBD2. The V and J ends lost 1 base and 5 bases, in that order; junction bases with no gene match: 5. The CDR3 totals 17 residues. The germline V gene has CDR1 LNHDA and CDR2 SQIVND (reference sequence). The CDR3, as DNA: TGTGCCAGTAGTATAGCGACTAGCGGGAGGGCCGTAGATACGCAGTATTTT. This gives the protein CASSIATSGRAVDTQYF. Variable domain in full (rest from reference TRBV19 and TRBJ2-3): DGGITQSPKYLFRKEGQNVTLSCEQNLNHDAMYWYRQDPGQGLRLIYYSQIVNDFQKGDIAEGYSVSREKKESFPLTVTSAQKNPTAFYLCASSIATSGRAVDTQYFGPGTRLTVL.

This clonotype was recorded at least ten times. V gene TRBV28 combines with J gene TRBJ1-6, with TRBD1 matching over 9 bases. The CDR3 extends over 15 amino acids. Germline CDR1 is MDHEN and CDR2 is SYDVKM. The V gene end was trimmed by 2 bases and the J gene end by 8 bases; junction bases not matched to a gene: 4. The DNA of the CDR3 is TGTGCCAGCAGTTTAGCGGGACAGGGCGATTCACCCCTCCACTTT. This sequence encodes CASSLAGQGDSPLHF.

The chain combines TRBV6-1 with TRBJ1-3; 7 positions agree with TRBD1. The CDR3 runs to 16 residues. J was trimmed by 0 bases and V by 6 bases; bases with no gene match: 8. From germline, CDR1 is MNHNS and CDR2 SASEGT. The CDR3 DNA reads TGTGCCAGCAGACAGGACAGGATTCACTCTGGAAACACCATATATTTT. Translation gives CASRQDRIHSGNTIYF.

The chain recombines TRBV24-1 with TRBJ2-2, with D perhaps matching TRBD1 or TRBD2 (5 bases each). Between the trimmed V and J ends, which lost 9 bases and 1 base, there was a span of 11 bases. The CDR3 is 14 amino acids. Per the germline V gene, CDR1 is KGHDR and CDR2 is SFDVKD. CDR3 protein: CATLGGGNTGELFF. DNA of the CDR3: TGTGCCACCCTCGGTGGGGGGAACACCGGGGAGCTGTTTTTT.

The CDR3 sequence is CASSHPKGRFTNTEAFF. For the CDR3, the DNA is TGTGCCAGCAGCCACCCAAAAGGCAGGTTCACGAACACTGAAGCTTTCTTT. This chain connects TRBV3-2 to TRBJ1-1. TRBV3-2 is noted as a pseudogene. The length of the CDR3 is 17 residues.

This clonotype occurred a few times. The rearrangement uses TRBV7-2 and TRBJ1-6; possibly TRBD1 for D (6 bases). Trimming removed 2 bases at V and 10 bases at J, with 15 bases between. Germline-derived CDR1 and CDR2 are SGHTA and FQGNSA. The CDR3 totals 15 residues. In DNA form, the CDR3 reads TGTGCCAGCAGCTTAAAATCAGGGGAGGAATCACCCCTCCACTTT. It codes for CASSLKSGEESPLHF.

V is TRBV29-1 and J is TRBJ2-2, with D maybe TRBD2 (6 bases). This CDR3 spans 14 amino acids. Trimming pared 3 bases from V and 1 base from J, leaving 9 bases between. Germline V gives CDR1 SQVTM, CDR2 ANQGSEA. The CDR3: CSVDRRGNTGELFF. The DNA for the CDR3 is TGCAGCGTTGATCGGCGGGGGAACACCGGGGAGCTGTTTTTT.

This clonotype appeared a few times. This chain connects TRBV24-1 to TRBJ1-2; D is perhaps TRBD1 (5 bases). CDR3 length: 13 amino acids. V lost 1 base and J lost 7, with 9 bases in between. Germline CDR1 and CDR2: KGHDR and SFDVKD. This chain's CDR3 is CATSDFTGSGYTF. The CDR3 DNA reads as TGTGCCACCAGTGATTTTACAGGTTCTGGCTACACCTTC.

The chain combines TRBV20-1 with TRBJ1-3; no definite D call. The CDR3 loop spans 13 amino acids. Per the germline V gene, CDR1 is DFQATT and CDR2 is SNEGSKA (reference sequence). The V end lost 3 bases, the J end lost 0 bases, and 6 bases lay between the germline ends. The CDR3 DNA reads TGCAGTGCTAGGGCCGGCTCTGGAAACACCATATATTTT. Translated: CSARAGSGNTIYF.

This clonotype was picked up many times. V is TRBV12-3 or TRBV12-4 and J is TRBJ2-7; 7 bases map to TRBD1. Trimming removed 4 bases from V and 5 bases from J; junction bases left unmatched: 8. The CDR3 has 14 amino acids. CDR3 amino acids: CASSYRGRRDEQYF. Here the CDR3 DNA reads TGTGCCAGCAGTTACAGGGGAAGGCGAGACGAGCAGTACTTC.

The genes are TRBV7-6 and TRBJ1-1, with D possibly matching TRBD1 (5 bases). V was shortened by 4 bases and J by 11 bases, with 17 bases between the two germline ends. The CDR3 spans 13 residues. The V gene's germline CDR1 is SGHVS and CDR2 FNYEAQ. The DNA for the CDR3 is TGTGCCAGCAGCTCGGCCCCGCGCAGGGAGGCTTTCTTT. It yields the protein CASSSAPRREAFF. Drawing the rest from reference TRBV7-6 and TRBJ1-1, the complete variable domain is GAGVSQSPRYKVTKRGQDVALRCDPISGHVSLYWYRQALGQGPEFLTYFNYEAQQDKSGLPNDRFSAERPEGSISTLTIQRTEQRDSAMYRCASSSAPRREAFFGQGTRLTVV.

This chain uses TRBV7-9 with TRBJ2-2; TRBD2 is a possible D gene (7 bases). The germline V gene encodes CDR1 SEHNR and CDR2 FQNEAQ (reference sequence). CDR3 length: 17 residues. Trimming shortened V by 4 bases and J by 4 bases, and 19 bases separated the two germline ends. CDR3: CASSSQGGGAGTGELFF. The CDR3 DNA reads as TGTGCCAGCAGCTCACAAGGGGGGGGCGCGGGCACCGGGGAGCTGTTTTTT.

The chain recombines TRBV7-6 with TRBJ2-5; D remains unclear. This CDR3 spans 14 amino acids. Germline V gene lookup returns CDR1 SGHVS and CDR2 FNYEAQ. V dropped 1 base and J dropped 5 bases, with 11 bases sitting between them. This CDR3 reads CASSLVVEGETQYF. The CDR3 DNA reads TGTGCCAGCAGCTTAGTCGTGGAAGGGGAGACCCAGTACTTC.

In its sample, this clonotype was seen many times. V gene TRBV20-1 combines with J gene TRBJ2-7, with 9 nucleotides matching TRBD1. With V trimmed by 0 bases and J by 7 bases, 16 bases remained unmatched. Germline values: CDR1 DFQATT, CDR2 SNEGSKA (reference sequence). The length of the CDR3 is 17 residues. This CDR3 is CSARERYRGRIRQEQYF. The CDR3 DNA sequence: TGCAGTGCTAGAGAGCGTTACAGGGGGCGCATCCGCCAAGAGCAGTACTTC.

This clonotype showed up many times. The chain couples TRBV18 to TRBJ1-4, with D unclear. The CDR3 is 13 residues long. The V gene lost 2 bases and the J gene lost 4 bases, with 5 bases spanning the gap. The germline V gene has CDR1 KGHSH and CDR2 LQKENI. CDR3 DNA: TGTGCCAGCTCACCAGGGGTTAATGAAAAACTGTTTTTT. It codes for CASSPGVNEKLFF. The variable domain in full, with the rest retrieved from reference TRBV18 and TRBJ1-4, is NAGVMQNPRHLVRRRGQEARLRCSPMKGHSHVYWYRQLPEEGLKFMVYLQKENIIDESGMPKERFSAEFPKEGPSILRIQQVVRGDSAAYFCASSPGVNEKLFFGSGTQLSVL.